This section outlines one T cell receptor beta chain sequence together with its context. The antigen is undetermined. An end of the junction differs from the germline gene, which may be a read error. CD45RO-negative, CCR7-positively selected cells formed the naive CD8 fraction, excluding terminally differentiated effector memory CD45RA+ cells. The sample comes from a study of shared clonotypes between healthy human individuals. General study points: The study found approximately 5% of naive CD4 clonotypes shared across four donors. Measured sharing among donors was expected to vary with sequencing depth.

Evenly divided among several immunoSEQ plates was the genomic DNA of each subset. Sorted-subset replicate PCRs used 200 ng of genomic DNA. This amount corresponded to some 32,000 T cell genomes. The assay was immunoSEQ multiplex PCR, and TCRdb's table has in-frame clones only and misses some. This sample carries approximately 1.9 million clones, 90% to 95% of them seen once, and the ten largest clones take roughly 1.7%. There are 16 residues in the CDR3. From germline, CDR1 is SGHTA and CDR2 FQGNSA. The chain couples TRBV7-2 to TRBJ2-5; 7 bases line up with TRBD2. The sample taken for sequencing was naive CD8+ T cells from PBMCs. This TCR was recovered from a man in his late teens or twenties in good health. Some clones in this sample may be carry-over from other donors' samples. The CDR3 loop reads CASSQSNLAEAEAQYF. The CDR3 DNA is TGTGCCAGCAGCCAATCCAATCTAGCGGAAGCAGAGGCCCAGTACTTC.